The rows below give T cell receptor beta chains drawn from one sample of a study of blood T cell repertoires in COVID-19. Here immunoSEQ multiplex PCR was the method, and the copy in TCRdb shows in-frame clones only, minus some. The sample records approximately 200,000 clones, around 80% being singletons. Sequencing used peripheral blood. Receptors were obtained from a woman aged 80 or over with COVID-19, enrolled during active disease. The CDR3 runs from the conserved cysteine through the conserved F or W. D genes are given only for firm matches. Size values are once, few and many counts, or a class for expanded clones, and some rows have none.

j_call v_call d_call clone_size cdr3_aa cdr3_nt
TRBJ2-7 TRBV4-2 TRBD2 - CASSQELASTYEQYF TGTGCCAGCAGCCAAGAACTAGCGAGCACCTACGAGCAGTACTTC
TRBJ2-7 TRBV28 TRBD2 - CASCEFGRSSYEQYF TGTGCCAGCTGTGAGTTCGGGAGGAGCTCCTACGAGCAGTACTTC
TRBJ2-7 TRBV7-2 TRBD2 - CASSLSRTSGSRDYEQYF TGTGCCAGCAGCTTATCCAGGACTAGCGGGAGTCGAGACTACGAGCAGTACTTC
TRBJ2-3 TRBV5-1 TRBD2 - CASNSVAGTDTQYF TGCGCCAGCAACTCTGTAGCGGGGACAGATACGCAGTATTTT
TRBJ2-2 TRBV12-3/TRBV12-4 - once CASILGFGELFF TGTGCCAGCATCCTCGGGTTCGGGGAGCTGTTTTTT
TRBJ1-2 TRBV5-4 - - CASRFDRSSYGYTF TGTGCCAGCAGATTTGACAGGTCCTCATATGGCTACACCTTC
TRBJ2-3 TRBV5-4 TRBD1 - CASSKGQGLTDTQYF TGTGCCAGCAGCAAAGGACAGGGGCTCACAGATACGCAGTATTTT
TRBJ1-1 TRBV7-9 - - CASSLFGGADTEAFF TGTGCCAGCAGCTTATTTGGAGGCGCCGACACTGAAGCTTTCTTT
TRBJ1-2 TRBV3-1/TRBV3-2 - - CASSQGFSGRDYGYTF TGTGCCAGCAGCCAAGGGTTCTCGGGGAGGGACTATGGCTACACCTTC
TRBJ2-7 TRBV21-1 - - CASSAAEGVVPYEQYF TGTGCCAGCAGCGCGGCCGAGGGGGTCGTACCCTACGAGCAGTACTTC
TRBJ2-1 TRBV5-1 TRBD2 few CASSAGGFNNEQFF TGCGCCAGCTCAGCGGGAGGATTTAACAATGAGCAGTTCTTC
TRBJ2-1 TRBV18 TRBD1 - CASSPWTGSNEQFF TGTGCCAGCTCACCATGGACAGGGAGCAATGAGCAGTTCTTC
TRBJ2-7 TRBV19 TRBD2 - CASSIEGTSGRYEQYF TGTGCCAGTAGTATAGAAGGGACTAGCGGGAGATACGAGCAGTACTTC
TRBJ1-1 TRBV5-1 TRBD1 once CASSFRTGGNTEAFF TGCGCCAGCAGCTTCCGGACAGGTGGGAACACTGAAGCTTTCTTT
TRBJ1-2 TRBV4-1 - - CASSQEPGRSSYGYTF TGCGCCAGCAGCCAAGAACCAGGGAGGAGTAGCTATGGCTACACCTTC
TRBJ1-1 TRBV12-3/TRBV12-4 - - CASSQQGNTEAFF TGTGCCAGCAGTCAACAGGGTAACACTGAAGCTTTCTTT
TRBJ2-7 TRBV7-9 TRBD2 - CASSPPGGPYEQYF TGTGCCAGCAGCCCCCCGGGGGGGCCCTACGAGCAGTACTTC
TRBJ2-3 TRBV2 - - CAKRGFTDTQYF TGTGCCAAAAGGGGATTTACAGATACGCAGTATTTT
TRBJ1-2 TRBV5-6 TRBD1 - CASSSKRQGGTTYYGYTF TGTGCCAGCAGCTCAAAGAGACAGGGGGGGACAACATACTATGGCTACACCTTC
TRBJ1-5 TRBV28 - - CASSLPAGNQPQHF TGTGCCAGCAGTTTACCGGCAGGGAATCAGCCCCAGCATTTT
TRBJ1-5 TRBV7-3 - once CASSRRNSTLNQPQHF TGTGCCAGCAGCCGAAGGAACTCGACACTCAATCAGCCCCAGCATTTT
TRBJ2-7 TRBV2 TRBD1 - CASMRQGHEQYF TGTGCCAGCATGAGACAGGGTCACGAGCAGTACTTC
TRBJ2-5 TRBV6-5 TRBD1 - CASTLDRGRETQYF TGTGCCAGCACCCTGGACAGGGGGCGGGAGACCCAGTACTTC
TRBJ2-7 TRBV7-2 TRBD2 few CASSLIWVAGGGEQYF TGTGCCAGCAGCTTAATCTGGGTAGCGGGAGGCGGCGAGCAGTACTTC
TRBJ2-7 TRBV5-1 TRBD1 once CASGRGTGEAEQYF TGCGCCAGCGGACGCGGGACAGGGGAGGCCGAGCAGTACTTC
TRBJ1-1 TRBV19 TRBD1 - CARMTGDPNTEAFF TGTGCCCGGATGACAGGGGATCCGAACACTGAAGCTTTCTTT
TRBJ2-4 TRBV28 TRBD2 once CASSLWREGAKNIQYF TGTGCCAGCAGTTTATGGAGGGAGGGGGCCAAAAACATTCAGTACTTC
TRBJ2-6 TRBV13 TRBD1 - CASSFRDRGFPGANVLTF TGTGCCAGCAGCTTCCGGGACAGGGGCTTTCCTGGGGCCAACGTCCTGACTTTC
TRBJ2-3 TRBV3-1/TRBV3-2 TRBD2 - CASSQDRGGGPDTQYF TGTGCCAGCAGCCAAGATCGTGGGGGAGGGCCCGATACGCAGTATTTT
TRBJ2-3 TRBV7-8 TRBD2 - CASSPRLAGFTDTQYF TGTGCCAGCAGCCCCCGACTAGCGGGATTCACAGATACGCAGTATTTT
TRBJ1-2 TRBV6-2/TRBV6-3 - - CASSRGSGYYGYTF TGTGCCAGCAGCCGGGGATCAGGGTACTATGGCTACACCTTC
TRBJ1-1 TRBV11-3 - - CASSFSGDNTEAFF TGTGCCAGCAGCTTCTCAGGGGACAACACTGAAGCTTTCTTT
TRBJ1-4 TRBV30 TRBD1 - CAWSARQGSNEKLFF TGTGCCTGGAGTGCACGACAGGGGTCTAATGAAAAACTGTTTTTT
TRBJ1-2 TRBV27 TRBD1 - CASSPTHRGPAKNYGYTF TGTGCCAGCAGTCCCACTCACAGGGGGCCTGCGAAAAACTATGGCTACACCTTC
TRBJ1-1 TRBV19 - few CASMGQGITEAFF TGTGCCAGTATGGGTCAGGGAATAACTGAAGCTTTCTTT
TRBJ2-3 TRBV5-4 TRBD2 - CASSSLLAGGRDTQYF TGTGCCAGCAGCTCCCTTTTAGCGGGAGGGAGAGATACGCAGTATTTT
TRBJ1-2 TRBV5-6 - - CASSLVHPRQGYTF TGTGCCAGCAGCTTGGTACACCCGCGACAGGGCTACACCTTC
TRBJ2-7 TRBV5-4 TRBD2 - CASSLGGTSGIGEQYF TGTGCCAGCAGCTTGGGGGGGACTAGCGGGATCGGCGAGCAGTACTTC
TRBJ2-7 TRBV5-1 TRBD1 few CASSTGTAPNYEQYF TGCGCCAGCAGCACGGGGACAGCACCGAACTACGAGCAGTACTTC
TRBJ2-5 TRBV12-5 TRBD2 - CASGLVVIAGEMSQETQYF TGTGCTAGTGGTTTGGTAGTAATAGCGGGGGAGATGTCCCAAGAGACCCAGTACTTC
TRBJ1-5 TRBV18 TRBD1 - CASSLRQGGRQPQHF TGTGCCAGCTCACTCCGACAGGGTGGAAGACAGCCCCAGCATTTT
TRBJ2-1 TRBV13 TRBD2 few CASSLLAGYNEQFF TGTGCCAGCAGCTTACTAGCGGGCTACAATGAGCAGTTCTTC
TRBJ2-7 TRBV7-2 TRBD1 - CASSLVGQGAYEQYF TGTGCCAGCAGCTTAGTAGGACAGGGCGCCTACGAGCAGTACTTC
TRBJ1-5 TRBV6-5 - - CASSQQVYSNQPQHF TGTGCCAGCAGTCAACAGGTGTATAGCAATCAGCCCCAGCATTTT
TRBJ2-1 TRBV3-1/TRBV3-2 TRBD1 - CASSQRDRANNEQFF TGTGCCAGCAGCCAACGGGACAGGGCGAACAATGAGCAGTTCTTC
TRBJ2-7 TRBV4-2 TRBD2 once CASSFTSGRAYEQYF TGTGCCAGCAGCTTTACGAGCGGGAGGGCCTACGAGCAGTACTTC
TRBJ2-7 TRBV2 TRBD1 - CASRDRGDEQYF TGTGCCAGCCGGGACAGGGGCGACGAGCAGTACTTC
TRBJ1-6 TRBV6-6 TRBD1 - CASRQGLDNSPLHF TGTGCCAGCAGACAGGGGTTGGATAATTCACCCCTCCACTTT
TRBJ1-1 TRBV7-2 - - CASSPTAGPIEAFF TGTGCCAGCAGCCCAACGGCGGGACCTATTGAAGCTTTCTTT
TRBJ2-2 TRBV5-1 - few CASSLSGTPPGELFF TGCGCCAGCAGCCTCTCCGGGACTCCCCCCGGGGAGCTGTTTTTT
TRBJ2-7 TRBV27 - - CASSLSRGTGSYEQYF TGTGCCAGCAGTTTATCAAGGGGCACAGGGTCCTACGAGCAGTACTTC
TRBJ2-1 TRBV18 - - CASSDGTLEQFF TGTGCCAGCTCAGACGGGACTCTTGAACAGTTCTTC
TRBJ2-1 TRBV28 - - CASRDTTRQTRGQFF TGTGCCAGCAGGGACACAACCCGACAGACTAGAGGGCAGTTCTTC
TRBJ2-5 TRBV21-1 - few CASSARDRVETQYF TGTGCCAGCAGCGCCCGGGACAGAGTAGAGACCCAGTACTTC
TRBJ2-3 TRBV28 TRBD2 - CASSSGLAEYTDTQYF TGTGCCAGCAGTTCGGGACTAGCGGAGTACACAGATACGCAGTATTTT
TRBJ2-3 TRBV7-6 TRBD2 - CASSLDGGADTQYF TGTGCCAGCAGCTTGGACGGGGGGGCGGATACGCAGTATTTT